This passage covers 29 T cell receptor beta chains from one sample sequenced in a study of regulatory T cells in long-lasting Graves disease (dated by TCRdb to the early 2020s). Preparation of the library involved multiplex PCR. This sample was sequenced with an Illumina HiSeq 4000. CDR3 regions were amplified by Arm-PCR with iRepertoire HTBI primers to construct TCR beta libraries. TCRdb trimmed the raw reads at Q25, called clones with MiXCR and kept productive beta chains. CDR3 protein duplicates are merged, each entry listing the most common genes and DNA. This sample lists approximately 400,000 distinct CDR3 sequences; around 24% were detected once. Of the sample, around 24% falls within the top ten clones. In light of the paper, this sample's time point label describes: persistent/refractory GD, antithyroid drugs over 5 years with positive TRAb. For both TCR sequencing and RNA sequencing, RNA was extracted from PBMCs in TRIzol.

The sequenced sample was peripheral blood mononuclear cells (PBMCs), obtained when the disease was refractory, from a patient treated with antithyroid drugs. The receptor set was obtained from a female donor with Graves disease.

This clonotype was seen more than once but under ten times. CDR3 DNA sequence: TGCGCCAGCAGCTTGGGAGCGGCCTTCGGGGAGACCCAGTACTTC. This sequence encodes CASSLGAAFGETQYF. This chain uses TRBV5-1 with TRBJ2-5; a possible D gene is TRBD2 (5 bases). Trimming removed 0 bases at V and 5 bases at J, with 14 bases between. Germline CDR1 SGHRS, CDR2 YFSETQ. CDR3 length: 15 amino acids.

This clonotype has a count of ten or more. The rearrangement joins TRBV10-2 to TRBJ2-7, with D possibly TRBD1 on 5 matching bases. Looked up from germline, CDR1 is WSHSY and CDR2 is SAAADI. Deletions cut 2 bases from V and 3 bases from J, with 8 bases between. The CDR3 covers 13 residues. The CDR3 loop is CASSEAGNYEQYF. As DNA, the CDR3 is TGCGCCAGCAGTGAGGCAGGGAACTACGAGCAGTACTTC.

The J gene is TRBJ1-2, the V gene TRBV7-3; TRBD1 might be the D (5 bases). The germline CDR1 and CDR2 sequences are SGHTA and FQGTGA. CDR3 length: 14 amino acids. Trimming removed 5 bases at V and 6 bases at J, with 16 bases between. CDR3 amino acids: CASSPGTSRDGYTF. CDR3 nucleotides: TGTGCCAGCAGCCCCGGGACCTCGAGGGATGGCTACACCTTC.

This rearrangement joins TRBV6-5 to TRBJ2-7; 7 bases fit TRBD1. V shed 2 bases, J shed 3 bases, and the junction held 1 base outside the gene matches. Germline CDR1 is MNHEY and CDR2 is SVGAGI. The CDR3 covers 13 residues. The CDR3 coding sequence is TGTGCCAGCAGTTACGGACAGGTCTACGAGCAGTACTTC. Translation: CASSYGQVYEQYF.

This chain links TRBV5-1 with TRBJ1-4, with TRBD1 matching 9 bases. The CDR3 spans 14 residues. J gave up 6 bases and V 7 bases, and 7 bases lay outside the gene matches. Germline assignment: CDR1 SGHRS and CDR2 YFSETQ. In DNA form, the CDR3 reads TGCGCCAGCCGGATCACAGGGGGCGATGAAAAACTGTTTTTT. Its translation: CASRITGGDEKLFF. Supplemented by reference TRBV5-1 and TRBJ1-4, the full variable domain reads KAGVTQTPRYLIKTRGQQVTLSCSPISGHRSVSWYQQTPGQGLQFLFEYFSETQRNKGNFPGRFSGRQFSNSRSEMNVSTLELGDSALYLCASRITGGDEKLFFGSGTQLSVL.

This clonotype was counted at least ten times. The chain links TRBV20-1 to TRBJ2-7; 7 bases fit TRBD2. This CDR3 is 13 amino acids long. Germline values: CDR1 DFQATT, CDR2 SNEGSKA (reference sequence). V lost 3 bases, J lost 5 bases, and 7 bases stayed unmatched. In DNA form, the CDR3 reads TGCAGTGCTAGTATGCGGGAGCCGAACGAGCAGTACTTC. Translating it yields CSASMREPNEQYF.

This clonotype was detected a few times. This chain connects TRBV6-2 or TRBV6-3 to TRBJ1-3; D unclear. Germline V gene lookup returns CDR1 MNHEY and CDR2 SVGEGT. V was cut by 0 bases and J by 3 bases, with 6 bases left in between. This CDR3 contains 14 residues. The CDR3 loop is CASSYSENGNTIYF. The DNA for the CDR3 is TGTGCCAGCAGTTACTCGGAAAATGGAAACACCATATATTTT.

This rearrangement joins TRBV6-2 or TRBV6-3 to TRBJ2-6; 7 nucleotides line up with TRBD1. J gave up 0 bases and V 1 base, and 6 bases lay outside the gene matches. The CDR3 is made up of 18 amino acids. The germline V gene has CDR1 MNHEY and CDR2 SVGEGT. The CDR3 nucleotides read TGTGCCAGCAGTTACTACGCGGACAGGCCCTCTGGGGCCAACGTCCTGACTTTC. Translated: CASSYYADRPSGANVLTF.

This clonotype was found a few times. This sequence joins TRBV10-3 and TRBJ1-6; 8 bases align to TRBD1. Germline CDR1 reads ENHRY; CDR2 reads SYGVKD. J gave up 12 bases and V 8 bases, and 9 bases lay outside the gene matches. This CDR3 spans 13 amino acids. CDR3 sequence: CAIRGDRSQPLHF. CDR3 DNA: TGTGCCATCCGCGGGGACAGGTCACAACCCCTCCACTTT.

The rearrangement uses TRBV3-1 and TRBJ2-5; D possibly corresponds to TRBD2 (6 bases). Germline V gene lookup returns CDR1 LGHDT and CDR2 YNNKEL (reference sequence). The germline V and J ends were trimmed by 4 bases and 4 bases, with 16 bases remaining between them. The CDR3 is 15 residues long. CDR3 amino acids: CASSLPWGEGETQYF. The DNA for the CDR3 is TGTGCCAGCAGCCTACCCTGGGGGGAAGGAGAGACCCAGTACTTC.

This clonotype was seen a handful of times. For the CDR3, the DNA is TGTGCCAGCAGCCCTGGGTGGGGTGGCACTGAAGCTTTCTTT. Its protein is CASSPGWGGTEAFF. The chain carries TRBV7-8 and TRBJ1-1; no reliable D call. CDR1 and CDR2 from the germline V gene are SGHVS and FQNEAQ. Trimming removed 5 bases from V and 4 bases from J, with 14 bases in between. This CDR3 contains 14 residues.

The chain joins TRBV18 to TRBJ1-5; D not resolved. The germline V gene encodes CDR1 KGHSH and CDR2 LQKENI. This CDR3 spans 14 amino acids. V lost 3 bases, J lost 4 bases, and 10 bases lay in between. DNA for the CDR3: TGTGCCAGCTCACCCGGGAATGGGAATCAGCCCCAGCATTTT. It codes for CASSPGNGNQPQHF.

In its sample, this clonotype was seen a few times. Here the CDR3 reads CASSYSIQLNTEAFF. The CDR3, as DNA: TGTGCCAGCAGTTACTCGATTCAGCTGAACACTGAAGCTTTCTTT. The genes are TRBV6-5 and TRBJ1-1; no clear D gene. CDR3 length equals 15 residues. The germline V and J ends were trimmed by 0 bases and 0 bases, with 8 bases remaining between them. In germline, CDR1 is MNHEY, CDR2 SVGAGI.

The V gene is TRBV11-2, the J gene TRBJ2-7; 9 nucleotides line up with TRBD2. The junction had 7 bases not matched to a gene; V was cut back by 3 bases and J by 4 bases. The CDR3 spans 15 residues. Germline assignment: CDR1 SGHAT and CDR2 FQNNGV. CDR3: CASSLIAGGPYEQYF. In DNA form, the CDR3 reads TGTGCCAGCAGCTTGATTGCGGGAGGGCCGTACGAGCAGTACTTC. Variable domain in full (rest from reference TRBV11-2 and TRBJ2-7): EAGVAQSPRYKIIEKRQSVAFWCNPISGHATLYWYQQILGQGPKLLIQFQNNGVVDDSQLPKDRFSAERLKGVDSTLKIQPAKLEDSAVYLCASSLIAGGPYEQYFGPGTRLTVT.

The chain recombines TRBV28 with TRBJ2-1, with D unresolved. The CDR3 is 12 residues long. The germline V gene encodes CDR1 MDHEN and CDR2 SYDVKM. The V end lost 5 bases, the J end lost 7 bases, and 9 bases lay between the germline ends. The CDR3 DNA reads as TGTGCCAGCAGTCTACCTGGGAATGAGCAGTTCTTC. It specifies CASSLPGNEQFF.

This clonotype was seen at least ten times. This chain joins TRBV20-1 and TRBJ2-7; the D is unclear. CDR1 and CDR2 from the germline V gene are DFQATT and SNEGSKA (reference sequence). This CDR3 has 12 residues. The V and J ends lost 5 bases and 7 bases respectively, with 15 bases between them. CDR3 sequence: CSAGTTNSEQYF. The CDR3 DNA reads TGCAGTGCTGGTACCACTAATAGTGAGCAGTACTTC.

This clonotype was counted ten times or more. The chain joins TRBV14 to TRBJ2-5; D gene ambiguous. The CDR3 extends over 13 amino acids. Germline values: CDR1 SGHDN, CDR2 FVKESK. The V end was cut by 6 bases, the J end by 2 bases, with 10 bases between. The CDR3 bases are TGTGCCAGCAGAGGCCTGGGTCAAGAGACCCAGTACTTC. It translates to CASRGLGQETQYF. Looking up the rest from reference TRBV14 and TRBJ2-5 gives the full variable domain: EAGVTQFPSHSVIEKGQTVTLRCDPISGHDNLYWYRRVMGKEIKFLLHFVKESKQDESGMPNNRFLAERTGGTYSTLKVQPAELEDSGVYFCASRGLGQETQYFGPGTRLLVL.

This clonotype has ten or more counts. The chain has TRBV7-3 and TRBJ2-5; 8 bases align to TRBD2. The germline V gene has CDR1 SGHTA and CDR2 FQGTGA. V lost 5 bases to trimming and J lost 2 bases; unmatched junction nucleotides: 4. The CDR3 is 14 residues long. This chain's CDR3 is CASSRGGRQETQYF. CDR3 DNA: TGTGCCAGCAGCCGGGGGGGCAGACAAGAGACCCAGTACTTC.

This clonotype came up many times. This sequence joins TRBV12-3 or TRBV12-4 and TRBJ1-5; 8 nucleotides match TRBD1. The J segment lost 4 bases and the V segment lost 5 bases, leaving 13 bases of the junction unmatched. The CDR3 is 17 residues long. In nucleotides, the CDR3 is TGTGCCAGCAGTAGCCAAAACAGGGGGACGGGGAATCAGCCCCAGCATTTT. Translated, it gives CASSSQNRGTGNQPQHF.

The V gene is TRBV7-9, the J gene TRBJ2-5, with 9 bases matching TRBD2. V lost 5 bases and J lost 4; bases outside the gene matches: 11. Germline assignment: CDR1 SEHNR and CDR2 FQNEAQ (reference sequence). The CDR3 is made up of 16 amino acids. CDR3 coding DNA: TGTGCCAGCAGCCGGGCTAGCGGGATGGTCGGAGAGACCCAGTACTTC. Protein sequence: CASSRASGMVGETQYF.

This clonotype was counted ten times or more. This chain links TRBV20-1 with TRBJ2-5; D remains ambiguous. Germline loops: CDR1 DFQATT, CDR2 SNEGSKA (reference sequence). Between the trimmed V and J ends, which lost 4 bases and 5 bases, there was a span of 11 bases. CDR3 length equals 12 residues. The CDR3 DNA reads as TGCAGTGCTATGGGTCAAGAGGAGACCCAGTACTTC. It translates to CSAMGQEETQYF.

Worth noting for this clonotype: One junction end disagrees with the germline gene, perhaps due to a read error. The V and J genes are TRBV5-1 and TRBJ2-5; no clear D. The CDR3 sequence is 15 residues long. The V gene's germline CDR1 is SGHRS and CDR2 YFSETQ. The CDR3 bases are TGCGCCAGCACCTTGAATACGTTGGGGCAAGAGACCCAGTACTTC. This sequence encodes CASTLNTLGQETQYF.

Only a few counts were recorded for this clonotype. The chain employs TRBV5-1 and TRBJ1-4; D is perhaps TRBD1 (6 bases). The V end was cut by 5 bases, the J end by 8 bases, with 19 bases between. The CDR3 runs to 15 residues. Germline CDR1 reads SGHRS; CDR2 reads YFSETQ. The CDR3 sequence is CASRNTGSVGEKLFF. The DNA of the CDR3 is TGCGCCAGCAGAAACACAGGGTCGGTAGGCGAAAAACTGTTTTTT.

This clonotype was seen at least ten times. The chain combines TRBV20-1 with TRBJ1-2; maybe TRBD1 (6 bases). CDR1 and CDR2 from the germline V gene are DFQATT and SNEGSKA (reference sequence). Trimming pared 0 bases from V and 3 bases from J, leaving 14 bases between. The CDR3 runs to 15 residues. The CDR3 spells CSARDPLRQDYGYTF. DNA for the CDR3: TGCAGTGCTAGAGACCCTCTTAGACAGGACTATGGCTACACCTTC.

This clonotype was picked up a small number of times. CDR3 sequence reads: CASSLASGRYEQYF. The CDR3 bases are TGTGCCAGCAGCTTGGCTAGCGGGAGGTACGAGCAGTACTTC. This chain joins TRBV5-4 and TRBJ2-7; 11 bases fit TRBD2. V trimming: 0 bases; J trimming: 4 bases; junction bases outside the gene matches: 0. The CDR3 is 14 amino acids. The germline CDR1 and CDR2 sequences are SGHNT and YYREEE (reference sequence).

The chain is built from TRBV20-1 and TRBJ2-7, with D maybe TRBD1 (6 bases). The ends were cut back, 3 bases at V and 0 bases at J, with 15 bases in the middle. This CDR3 is built from 15 residues. Germline loops: CDR1 DFQATT, CDR2 SNEGSKA (reference sequence). The CDR3: CSASPRTGNSYEQYF. CDR3 in DNA: TGCAGTGCTAGCCCTCGCACAGGGAACTCCTACGAGCAGTACTTC.

The table lists this clonotype with many counts. The rearrangement uses TRBV2 and TRBJ2-7; D remains unclear. In germline, CDR1 is SNHLY, CDR2 FYNNEI. Trimming took 3 bases from V and 6 from J, leaving 18 bases between them. This CDR3 comprises 15 residues. The chain's CDR3 is CASSEEPGLQSEQYF. CDR3 nucleotide sequence: TGTGCCAGCAGTGAGGAACCGGGCCTCCAGAGCGAGCAGTACTTC. The full variable domain, with the rest looked up from reference TRBV2 and TRBJ2-7, is EPEVTQTPSHQVTQMGQEVILRCVPISNHLYFYWYRQILGQKVEFLVSFYNNEISEKSEIFDDQFSVERPDGSNFTLKIRSTKLEDSAMYFCASSEEPGLQSEQYFGPGTRLTVT.

The CDR3 loop reads CASIRPGGTEAFF. The DNA of the CDR3 is TGTGCCAGTATCCGTCCTGGGGGCACTGAAGCTTTCTTT. The chain has TRBV19 and TRBJ1-1; D perhaps matches TRBD1 (5 bases). The CDR3 covers 13 residues. From germline, CDR1 is LNHDA and CDR2 SQIVND (reference sequence). V was shortened by 7 bases and J by 4 bases, with 13 bases between the two germline ends.

The sample holds one count of this clonotype. This sequence may be a read error, since a much larger clone differs from it by one base. In nucleotides, the CDR3 is TGTGCCAGCAGTAGGGGACGGTCCGCAACTAATGAAAAACTGTTTTTT. The encoded protein is CASSRGRSATNEKLFF. This rearrangement joins TRBV12-3 or TRBV12-4 to TRBJ1-4, with a possible D match to TRBD1 (5 bases). The V gene lost 5 bases and the J gene lost 0 bases, with 13 bases spanning the gap. CDR3 length: 16 residues.